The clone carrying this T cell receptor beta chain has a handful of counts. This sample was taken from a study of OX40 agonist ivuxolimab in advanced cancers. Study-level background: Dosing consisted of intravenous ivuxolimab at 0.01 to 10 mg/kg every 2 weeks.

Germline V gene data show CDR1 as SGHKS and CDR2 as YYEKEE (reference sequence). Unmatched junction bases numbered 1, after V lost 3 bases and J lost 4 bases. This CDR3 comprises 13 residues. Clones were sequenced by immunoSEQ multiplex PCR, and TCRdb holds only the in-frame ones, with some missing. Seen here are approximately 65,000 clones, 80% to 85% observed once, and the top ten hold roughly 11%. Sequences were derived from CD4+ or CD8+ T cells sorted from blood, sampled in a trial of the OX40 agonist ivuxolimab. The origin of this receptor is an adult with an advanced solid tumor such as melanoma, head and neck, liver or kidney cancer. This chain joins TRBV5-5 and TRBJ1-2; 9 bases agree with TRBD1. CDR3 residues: CASSSGQGYGYTF. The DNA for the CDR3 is TGTGCCAGCAGCTCGGGACAGGGCTATGGCTACACCTTC.